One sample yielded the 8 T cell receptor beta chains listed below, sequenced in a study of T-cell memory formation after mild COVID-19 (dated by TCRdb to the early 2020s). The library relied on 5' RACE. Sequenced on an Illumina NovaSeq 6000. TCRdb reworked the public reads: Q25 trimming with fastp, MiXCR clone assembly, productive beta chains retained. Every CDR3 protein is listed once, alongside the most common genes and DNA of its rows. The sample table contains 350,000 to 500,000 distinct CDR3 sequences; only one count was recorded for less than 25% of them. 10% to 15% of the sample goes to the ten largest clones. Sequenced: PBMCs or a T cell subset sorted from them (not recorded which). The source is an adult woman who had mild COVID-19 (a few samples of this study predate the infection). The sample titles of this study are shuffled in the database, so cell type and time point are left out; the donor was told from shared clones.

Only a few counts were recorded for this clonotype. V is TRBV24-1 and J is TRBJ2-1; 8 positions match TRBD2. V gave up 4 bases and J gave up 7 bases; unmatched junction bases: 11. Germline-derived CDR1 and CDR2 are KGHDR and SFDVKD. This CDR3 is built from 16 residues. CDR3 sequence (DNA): TGTGCCACCAGTGACCCCCTGAGCGGGAGCTGGAATGAGCAGTTCTTC. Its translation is CATSDPLSGSWNEQFF.

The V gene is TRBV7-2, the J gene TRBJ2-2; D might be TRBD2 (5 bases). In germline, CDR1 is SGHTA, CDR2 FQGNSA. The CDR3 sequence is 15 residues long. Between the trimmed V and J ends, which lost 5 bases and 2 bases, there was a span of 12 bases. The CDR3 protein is CASSVRDYNTGELFF. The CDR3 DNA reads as TGTGCCAGCAGCGTCCGGGATTATAACACCGGGGAGCTGTTTTTT. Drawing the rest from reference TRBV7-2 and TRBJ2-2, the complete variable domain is GAGVSQSPSNKVTEKGKDVELRCDPISGHTALYWYRQSLGQGLEFLIYFQGNSAPDKSGLPSDRFSAERTGGSVSTLTIQRTQQEDSAVYLCASSVRDYNTGELFFGEGSRLTVL.

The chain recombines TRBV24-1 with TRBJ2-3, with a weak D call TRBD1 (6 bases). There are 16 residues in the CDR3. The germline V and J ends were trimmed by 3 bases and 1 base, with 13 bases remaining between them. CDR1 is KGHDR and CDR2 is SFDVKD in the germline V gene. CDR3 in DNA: TGTGCCACCAGTGATGCAGGCAGGGGTGGCACAGATACGCAGTATTTT. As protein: CATSDAGRGGTDTQYF.

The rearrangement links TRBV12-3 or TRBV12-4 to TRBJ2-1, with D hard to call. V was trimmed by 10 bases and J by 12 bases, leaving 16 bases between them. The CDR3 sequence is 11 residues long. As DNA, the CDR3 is TGTGCCACCACCTCCGGAGTTTGGCAGTTCTTC. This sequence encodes CATTSGVWQFF.

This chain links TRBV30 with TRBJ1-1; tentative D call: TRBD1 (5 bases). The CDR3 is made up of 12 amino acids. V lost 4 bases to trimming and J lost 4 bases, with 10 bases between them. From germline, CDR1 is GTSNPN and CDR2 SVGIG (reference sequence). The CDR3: CAWTDRITEAFF. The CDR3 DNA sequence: TGTGCCTGGACAGACAGAATCACTGAAGCTTTCTTT.

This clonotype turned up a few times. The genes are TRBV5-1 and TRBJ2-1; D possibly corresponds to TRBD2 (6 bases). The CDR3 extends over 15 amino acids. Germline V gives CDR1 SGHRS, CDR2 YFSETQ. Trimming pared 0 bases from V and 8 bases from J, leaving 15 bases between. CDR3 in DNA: TGCGCCAGCAGCTTGGGGACAACCGGGGGTGATGAGCAGTTCTTC. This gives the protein CASSLGTTGGDEQFF.

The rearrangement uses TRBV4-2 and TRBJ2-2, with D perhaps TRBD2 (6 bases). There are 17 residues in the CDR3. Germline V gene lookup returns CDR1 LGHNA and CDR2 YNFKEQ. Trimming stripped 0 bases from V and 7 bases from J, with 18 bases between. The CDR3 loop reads CASSQDEAGLADGELFF. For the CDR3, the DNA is TGTGCCAGCAGCCAAGATGAGGCGGGATTGGCTGACGGGGAGCTGTTTTTT.

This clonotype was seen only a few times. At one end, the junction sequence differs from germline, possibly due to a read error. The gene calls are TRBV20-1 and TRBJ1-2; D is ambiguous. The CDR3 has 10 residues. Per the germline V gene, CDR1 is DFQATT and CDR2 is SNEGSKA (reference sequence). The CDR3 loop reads CSAREYTHPF. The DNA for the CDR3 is TGCAGTGCTAGAGAGTACACACACCCCTTC.